This record concerns one T cell receptor (beta chain) sequence. The data belong to a study of blood T cell repertoires in COVID-19. Whole-study context: Sites across the United States, Italy and Spain contributed samples from acute and convalescent COVID-19. PBMCs, B-cell-depleted T cells, or T cells provided the cDNA or gDNA that made up the material.

TCRdb keeps only in-frame clones here, not all; method: immunoSEQ multiplex PCR. The table shows over 200,000 clones, with about four fifths occurring only once. The sequenced sample consisted of peripheral blood. The receptor's source is a woman in her 50s with active or convalescent COVID-19.

The CDR3 here is CASSFGFANEKLFF. DNA for the CDR3: TGTGCCAGCAGCTTCGGGTTTGCTAATGAAAAACTGTTTTTT. The V gene is TRBV7-8, the J gene TRBJ1-4; D is uncertain. CDR3 length: 14 amino acids. The V and J ends lost 3 bases and 3 bases respectively, with 8 bases between them. Germline V gives CDR1 SGHVS, CDR2 FQNEAQ.